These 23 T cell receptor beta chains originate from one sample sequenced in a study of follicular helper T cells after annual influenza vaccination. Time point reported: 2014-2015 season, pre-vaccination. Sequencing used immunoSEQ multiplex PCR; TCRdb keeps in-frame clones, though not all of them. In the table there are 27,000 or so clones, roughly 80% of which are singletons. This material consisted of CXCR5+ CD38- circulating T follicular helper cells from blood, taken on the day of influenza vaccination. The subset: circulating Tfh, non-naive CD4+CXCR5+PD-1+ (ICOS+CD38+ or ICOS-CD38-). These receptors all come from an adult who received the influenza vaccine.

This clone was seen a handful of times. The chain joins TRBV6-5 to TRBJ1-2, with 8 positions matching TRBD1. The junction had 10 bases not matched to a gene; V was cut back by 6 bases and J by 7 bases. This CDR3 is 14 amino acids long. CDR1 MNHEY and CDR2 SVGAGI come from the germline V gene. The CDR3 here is CASRGTQGAGGYTF. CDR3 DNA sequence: TGTGCCAGCAGAGGTACCCAGGGGGCCGGTGGCTACACCTTC.

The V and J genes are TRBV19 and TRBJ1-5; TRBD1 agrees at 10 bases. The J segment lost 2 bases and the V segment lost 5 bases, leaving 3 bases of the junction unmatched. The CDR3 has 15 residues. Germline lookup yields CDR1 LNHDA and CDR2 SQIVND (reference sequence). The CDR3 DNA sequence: TGTGCCAGTAGTGTCGGACAGGGGGGCAATCAGCCCCAGCATTTT. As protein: CASSVGQGGNQPQHF.

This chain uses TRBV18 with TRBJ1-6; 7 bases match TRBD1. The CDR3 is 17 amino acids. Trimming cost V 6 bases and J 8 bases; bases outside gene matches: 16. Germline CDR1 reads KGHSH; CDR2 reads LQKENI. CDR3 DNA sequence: TGTGCCAGCTCCACCAAACAGGGGCAAATTATTGATTCACCCCTCCACTTT. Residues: CASSTKQGQIIDSPLHF.

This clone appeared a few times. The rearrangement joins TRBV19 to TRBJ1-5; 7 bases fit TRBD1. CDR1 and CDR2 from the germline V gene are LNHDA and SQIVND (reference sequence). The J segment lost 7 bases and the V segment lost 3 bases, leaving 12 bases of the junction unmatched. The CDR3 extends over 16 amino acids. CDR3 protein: CASSMSTGYSDQPQHF. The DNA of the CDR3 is TGTGCCAGTAGTATGTCGACAGGGTATAGTGACCAGCCCCAGCATTTT.

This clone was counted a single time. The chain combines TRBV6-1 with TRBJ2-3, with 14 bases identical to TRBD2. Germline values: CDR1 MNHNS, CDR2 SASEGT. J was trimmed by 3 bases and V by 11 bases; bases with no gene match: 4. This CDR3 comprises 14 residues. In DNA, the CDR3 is TGTGCCGGAAGACTAGCGGGAGGGACAGATACGCAGTATTTT. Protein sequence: CAGRLAGGTDTQYF.

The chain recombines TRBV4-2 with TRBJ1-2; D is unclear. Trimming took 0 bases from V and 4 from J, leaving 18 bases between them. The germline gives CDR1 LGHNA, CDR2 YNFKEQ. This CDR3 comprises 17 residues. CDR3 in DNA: TGTGCCAGCAGCCAAGATCTGGCCATCCTGGGCCTCTATGGCTACACCTTC. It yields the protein CASSQDLAILGLYGYTF.

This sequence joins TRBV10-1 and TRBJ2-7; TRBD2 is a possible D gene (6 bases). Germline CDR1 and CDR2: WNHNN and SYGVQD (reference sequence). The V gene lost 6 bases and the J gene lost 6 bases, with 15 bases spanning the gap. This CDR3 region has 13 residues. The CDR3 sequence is CASSRSGGGEQYF. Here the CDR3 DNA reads TGCGCCAGCAGCCGCTCCGGGGGAGGCGAGCAGTACTTC.

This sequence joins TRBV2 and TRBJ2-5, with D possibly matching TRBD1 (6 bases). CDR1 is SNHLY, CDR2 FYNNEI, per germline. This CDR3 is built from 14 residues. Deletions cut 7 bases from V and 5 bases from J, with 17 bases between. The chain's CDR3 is CASTPGQGWETQYF. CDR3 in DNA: TGTGCCAGCACCCCCGGGCAGGGGTGGGAGACCCAGTACTTC.

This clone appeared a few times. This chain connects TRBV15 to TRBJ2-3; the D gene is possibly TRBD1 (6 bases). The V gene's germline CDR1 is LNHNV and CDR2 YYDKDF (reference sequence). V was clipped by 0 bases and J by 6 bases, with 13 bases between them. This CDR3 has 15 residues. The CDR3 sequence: CATSRDGTGLDTQYF. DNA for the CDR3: TGTGCCACCAGCAGAGATGGTACAGGGCTGGATACGCAGTATTTT.

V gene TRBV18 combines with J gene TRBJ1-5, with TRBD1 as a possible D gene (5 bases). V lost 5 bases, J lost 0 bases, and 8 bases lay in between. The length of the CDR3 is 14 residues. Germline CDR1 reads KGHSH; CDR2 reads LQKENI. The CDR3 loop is CASSVQGSNQPQHF. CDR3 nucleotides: TGTGCCAGCTCAGTTCAGGGTAGCAATCAGCCCCAGCATTTT.

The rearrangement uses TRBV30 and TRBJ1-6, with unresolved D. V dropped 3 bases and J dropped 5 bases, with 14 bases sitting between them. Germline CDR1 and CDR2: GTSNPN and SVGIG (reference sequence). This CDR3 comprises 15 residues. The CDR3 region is CAWRVSNLNNSPLHF. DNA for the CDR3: TGTGCCTGGAGAGTTAGCAACCTCAATAATTCACCCCTCCACTTT.

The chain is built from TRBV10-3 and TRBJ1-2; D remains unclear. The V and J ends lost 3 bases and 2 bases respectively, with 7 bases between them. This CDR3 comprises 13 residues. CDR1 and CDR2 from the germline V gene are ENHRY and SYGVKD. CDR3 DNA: TGTGCCATCAGTGACGAGACAAACTATGGCTACACCTTC. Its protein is CAISDETNYGYTF.

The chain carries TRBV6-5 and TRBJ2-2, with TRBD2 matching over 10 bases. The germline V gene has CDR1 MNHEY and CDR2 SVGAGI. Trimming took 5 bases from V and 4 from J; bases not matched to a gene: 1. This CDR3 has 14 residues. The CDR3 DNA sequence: TGTGCCAGCAGTAGCGGGAGGGCCACCGGGGAGCTGTTTTTT. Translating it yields CASSSGRATGELFF.

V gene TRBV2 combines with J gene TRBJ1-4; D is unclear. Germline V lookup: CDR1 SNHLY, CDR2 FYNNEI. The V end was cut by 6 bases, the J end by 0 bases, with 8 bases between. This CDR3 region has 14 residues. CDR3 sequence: CASRVIATNEKLFF. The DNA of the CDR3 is TGTGCCAGCAGGGTGATAGCAACTAATGAAAAACTGTTTTTT.

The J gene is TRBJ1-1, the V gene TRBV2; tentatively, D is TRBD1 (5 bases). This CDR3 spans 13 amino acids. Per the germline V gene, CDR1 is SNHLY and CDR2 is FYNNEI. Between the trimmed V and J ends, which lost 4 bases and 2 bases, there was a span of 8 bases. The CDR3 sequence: CASSGQSNTEAFF. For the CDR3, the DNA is TGTGCCAGCAGTGGACAGTCCAACACTGAAGCTTTCTTT.

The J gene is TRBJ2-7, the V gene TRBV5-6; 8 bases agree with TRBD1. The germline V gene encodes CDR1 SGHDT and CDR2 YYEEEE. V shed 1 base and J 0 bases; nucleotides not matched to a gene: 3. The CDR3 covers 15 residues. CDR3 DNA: TGTGCCAGCAGCTTGACCGGGACAGGCTCCTACGAGCAGTACTTC. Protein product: CASSLTGTGSYEQYF.

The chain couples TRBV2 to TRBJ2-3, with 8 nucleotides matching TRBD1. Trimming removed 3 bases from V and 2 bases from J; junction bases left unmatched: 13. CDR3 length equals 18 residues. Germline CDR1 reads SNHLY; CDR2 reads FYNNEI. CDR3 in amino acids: CASSDLVEGQGYTDTQYF. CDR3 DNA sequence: TGTGCCAGCAGTGATTTAGTCGAAGGACAGGGATACACAGATACGCAGTATTTT.

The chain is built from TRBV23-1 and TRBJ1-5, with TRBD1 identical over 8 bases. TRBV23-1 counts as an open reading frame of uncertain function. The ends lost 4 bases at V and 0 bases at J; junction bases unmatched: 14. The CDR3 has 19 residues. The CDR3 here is CASSPTDTGGRYSNQPQHF. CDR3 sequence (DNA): TGCGCCAGCAGTCCCACCGACACAGGGGGGAGATATAGCAATCAGCCCCAGCATTTT.

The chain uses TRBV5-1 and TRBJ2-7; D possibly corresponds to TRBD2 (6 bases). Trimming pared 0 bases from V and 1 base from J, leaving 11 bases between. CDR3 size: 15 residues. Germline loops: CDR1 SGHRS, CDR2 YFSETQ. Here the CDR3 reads CASSLAGVPSYEQYF. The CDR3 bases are TGCGCCAGCAGCTTGGCGGGGGTCCCTTCCTACGAGCAGTACTTC.

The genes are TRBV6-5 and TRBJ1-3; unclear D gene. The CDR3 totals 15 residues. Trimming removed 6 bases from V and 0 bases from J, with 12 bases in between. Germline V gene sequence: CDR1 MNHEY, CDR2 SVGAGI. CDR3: CASSLLRSSGNTIYF. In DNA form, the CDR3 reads TGTGCCAGCAGCCTCCTCCGGTCCTCTGGAAACACCATATATTTT.

CDR3 sequence (DNA): TGTGCCAGTAGTATCGGCGTAACAGGGGTCGGAGATACGCAGTATTTT. Its protein product is CASSIGVTGVGDTQYF. V usage is TRBV19 and J usage is TRBJ2-3, with 7 bases matching TRBD1. With 3 bases clipped from V and 5 bases from J, the junction kept 11 bases outside the gene matches. Germline V gene sequence: CDR1 LNHDA, CDR2 SQIVND (reference sequence). The CDR3 loop spans 16 amino acids.

CDR3 coding DNA: TGTGCCAGCAGTGAAACGCGGATACCGGCGCGGGACACCATATATTTT. Translated, it gives CASSETRIPARDTIYF. The V gene is TRBV6-1, the J gene TRBJ1-3, with D unresolved. CDR1 MNHNS and CDR2 SASEGT come from the germline V gene. V was shortened by 2 bases and J by 8 bases, with 19 bases between the two germline ends. The CDR3 is made up of 16 amino acids.

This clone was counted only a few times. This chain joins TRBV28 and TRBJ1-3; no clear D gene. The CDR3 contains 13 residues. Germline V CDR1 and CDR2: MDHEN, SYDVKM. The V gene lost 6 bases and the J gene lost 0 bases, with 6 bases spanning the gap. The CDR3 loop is CASSLGSGNTIYF. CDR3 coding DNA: TGTGCCAGCAGCCTCGGCTCTGGAAACACCATATATTTT.